The 14 T cell receptor beta chains below all came from one sample that was sequenced in a study of blood T cells in healthy people across ages. Then a second PCR, running about 7 to 11 cycles, was carried out with a sample-barcoded 5' primer and a J-beta primer mix. TCRdb used MiXCR to reprocess the 5' RACE reads, holding one entry per CDR3 protein. The table has about 620,000 distinct CDR3 sequences, roughly half seen once. Sequences were obtained from blood. These receptors were taken from a woman of 80 years or more in good health.

This clonotype was observed a handful of times. The chain has TRBV7-9 and TRBJ2-3; D is possibly TRBD2 (5 bases). Trimming cost V 5 bases and J 6 bases, with 18 bases left between them. The CDR3 loop spans 15 amino acids. Germline V gives CDR1 SEHNR, CDR2 FQNEAQ (reference sequence). The CDR3 DNA sequence: TGTGCCAGCAGCCCCTCTTTCATAGCGATGGATACGCAGTATTTT. Its translation: CASSPSFIAMDTQYF.

The CDR3 loop reads CASSFHTGRGEQYF. In DNA form, the CDR3 reads TGTGCCAGCAGCTTCCATACAGGGAGAGGCGAGCAGTACTTC. V gene TRBV7-2 combines with J gene TRBJ2-7, with a tentative D call TRBD1 (6 bases). V was clipped by 3 bases and J by 6 bases, with 15 bases between them. The CDR3 is made up of 14 amino acids. Germline values: CDR1 SGHTA, CDR2 FQGNSA.

As concerns this clonotype: Just one base apart from a much larger clone, this may be a read error. The rearrangement uses TRBV20-1 and TRBJ2-7, with 13 positions matching TRBD2. In germline, CDR1 is DFQATT, CDR2 SNEGSKA (reference sequence). The CDR3 runs 15 residues. V trimming: 6 bases; J trimming: 7 bases; junction bases outside the gene matches: 12. CDR3 region: CSATTGTSGNNEQYF. For the CDR3, the DNA is TGCAGTGCCACGACCGGGACTAGCGGGAACAATGAGCAGTACTTC.

V usage is TRBV12-3 or TRBV12-4 and J usage is TRBJ2-3; no reliable D call. Trimming stripped 7 bases from V and 1 base from J, with 15 bases between. This CDR3 comprises 15 residues. CDR3 bases: TGTGCCAGCACCTCGGACCTCTCTCGCACAGATACGCAGTATTTT. Translating gives CASTSDLSRTDTQYF.

This clonotype was counted between two and nine times. V gene TRBV12-3 or TRBV12-4 combines with J gene TRBJ2-1, with D hard to call. The DNA end lines up better with TRBJ2-7; the J call may be wrong. This CDR3 region has 15 residues. The CDR3 DNA is TGTGCCAGCAGTTTAGGGGATACCTCCTACAATGAGCAGTACTTC. Translating it yields CASSLGDTSYNEQYF.

This clonotype was found once. V gene TRBV7-2 combines with J gene TRBJ2-7, with D possibly being TRBD2 (6 bases). CDR3 length: 14 residues. The ends were cut back, 3 bases at V and 2 bases at J, with 11 bases in the middle. In germline, CDR1 is SGHTA, CDR2 FQGNSA. CDR3 sequence reads: CASSFGDSTYEQYF. The CDR3 region has the DNA TGTGCCAGCAGCTTTGGGGACTCCACCTACGAGCAGTACTTC.

About this clonotype: The junction departs from germline at one end; a sequencing error may be responsible. The chain uses TRBV28 and TRBJ2-7, with TRBD2 matching over 9 bases. The J call is in doubt because the DNA end fits TRBJ2-5 better. Germline CDR1 and CDR2: MDHEN and SYDVKM. The CDR3 consists of 17 residues. In DNA, the CDR3 is TGTGCCAACAGTTTATGGGGGACTAGCCGTGCTGGGGAGACCCAGTACTTC. Encoded protein: CANSLWGTSRAGETQYF.

This clonotype was counted at least ten times. The V call is TRBV10-2, the J call TRBJ2-5; D tentatively reads TRBD1 or TRBD2 (5 bases each). This CDR3 contains 13 residues. Trimming took 6 bases from V and 5 from J, leaving 13 bases between them. Germline CDR1 and CDR2: WSHSY and SAAADI. CDR3 bases: TGCGCCAGCAGATCGGGACCTGGGGAGACCCAGTACTTC. Its protein is CASRSGPGETQYF.

Comments on this clonotype: A read error may be the cause here, since a much bigger clone is one base away. This chain uses TRBV6-5 with TRBJ2-7; 9 nucleotides align to TRBD1. The germline V gene has CDR1 MNHEY and CDR2 SVGAGI. The CDR3 length is 15 residues. V gave up 2 bases and J gave up 7 bases; unmatched junction bases: 9. The CDR3 DNA follows: TGTGCCAGCAGTTACCGGCGACAGGGGGGCAATGAGCAGTACTTC. Protein: CASSYRRQGGNEQYF.

This chain uses TRBV24-1 with TRBJ2-2, with TRBD1 matching over 9 bases. Losses at the gene ends were 4 bases for V and 4 bases for J; bases not matched to a gene: 6. Germline CDR1 reads KGHDR; CDR2 reads SFDVKD. The CDR3 consists of 16 residues. CDR3: CATSDPGQGGTGELFF. The DNA for the CDR3 is TGTGCCACCAGTGACCCGGGACAGGGTGGCACCGGGGAGCTGTTTTTT.

The V gene is TRBV29-1, the J gene TRBJ2-7; D not certain. Between the trimmed V and J ends, which lost 6 bases and 1 base, there was a span of 10 bases. Germline V gene lookup returns CDR1 SQVTM and CDR2 ANQGSEA. CDR3 length: 12 residues. The CDR3 is CSVLDGSYEQYF. CDR3 DNA sequence: TGCAGCGTCTTGGACGGTTCCTACGAGCAGTACTTC.

Many counts were recorded for this clonotype. This chain uses TRBV12-3 or TRBV12-4 with TRBJ2-3; perhaps TRBD2 as D (6 bases). The CDR3 consists of 13 residues. The germline V and J ends were trimmed by 7 bases and 3 bases, with 11 bases remaining between them. The CDR3 is CASNPGLTDTQYF. The DNA of the CDR3 is TGTGCCAGCAACCCGGGACTGACAGATACGCAGTATTTT.

As to this clonotype: A much larger clone differs from this one at a single base, so this may be a read error. This chain connects TRBV4-1 to TRBJ2-1; D ambiguous. CDR3 size: 15 residues. CDR1 MGHRA and CDR2 YSYEKL come from the germline V gene. Trimming removed 1 base from V and 9 bases from J, with 16 bases in between. The CDR3 DNA is TGCGCCAGCAGCCAAGGTGTCACGGCAGACACTGAGCAGTTCTTC. It translates to CASSQGVTADTEQFF.

The chain couples TRBV28 to TRBJ1-1; D call uncertain. The CDR3 totals 13 residues. Germline CDR1 and CDR2: MDHEN and SYDVKM. Between the trimmed V and J ends, which lost 10 bases and 5 bases, there was a span of 17 bases. The CDR3 here is CATWIGQATEAFF. The CDR3 DNA follows: TGTGCCACCTGGATAGGTCAAGCGACTGAAGCTTTCTTT.